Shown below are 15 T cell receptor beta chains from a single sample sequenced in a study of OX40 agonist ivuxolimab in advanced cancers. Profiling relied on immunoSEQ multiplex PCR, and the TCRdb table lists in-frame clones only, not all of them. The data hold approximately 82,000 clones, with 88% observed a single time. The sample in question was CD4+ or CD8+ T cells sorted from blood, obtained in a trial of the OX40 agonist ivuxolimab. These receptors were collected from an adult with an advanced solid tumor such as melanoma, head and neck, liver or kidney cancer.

CDR3 residues: CASARQGRDTGELFF. The CDR3 DNA reads as TGTGCCAGCGCTCGACAGGGCAGGGACACCGGGGAGCTGTTTTTT. The rearrangement links TRBV27 to TRBJ2-2, with TRBD1 identical over 7 bases. The junction had 9 bases not matched to a gene; V was cut back by 8 bases and J by 3 bases. The CDR3 covers 15 residues. CDR1 is MNHEY, CDR2 SMNVEV, per germline (reference sequence).

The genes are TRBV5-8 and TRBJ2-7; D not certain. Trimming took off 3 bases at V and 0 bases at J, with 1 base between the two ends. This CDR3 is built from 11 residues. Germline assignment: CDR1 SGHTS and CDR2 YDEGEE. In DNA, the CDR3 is TGTGCCAGCAGCTCCTCCTACGAGCAGTACTTC. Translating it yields CASSSSYEQYF.

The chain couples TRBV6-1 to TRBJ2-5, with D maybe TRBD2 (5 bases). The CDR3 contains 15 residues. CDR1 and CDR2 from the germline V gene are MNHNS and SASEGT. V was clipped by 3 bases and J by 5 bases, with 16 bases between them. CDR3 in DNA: TGTGCCAGCAGTGATATAAGCGCGAGAGGGGAGACCCAGTACTTC. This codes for CASSDISARGETQYF.

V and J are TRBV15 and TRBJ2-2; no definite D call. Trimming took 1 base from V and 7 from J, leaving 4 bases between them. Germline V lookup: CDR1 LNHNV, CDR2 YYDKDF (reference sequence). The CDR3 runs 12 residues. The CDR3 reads CATSRGYGELFF. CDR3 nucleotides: TGTGCCACCAGCAGAGGGTACGGGGAGCTGTTTTTT.

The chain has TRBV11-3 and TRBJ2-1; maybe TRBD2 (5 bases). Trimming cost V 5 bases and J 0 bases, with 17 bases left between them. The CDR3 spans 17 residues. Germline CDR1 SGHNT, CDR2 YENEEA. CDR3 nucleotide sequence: TGTGCCAGCAGCCCCCCCGGACTTGGAGGCTCCTACAATGAGCAGTTCTTC. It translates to CASSPPGLGGSYNEQFF.

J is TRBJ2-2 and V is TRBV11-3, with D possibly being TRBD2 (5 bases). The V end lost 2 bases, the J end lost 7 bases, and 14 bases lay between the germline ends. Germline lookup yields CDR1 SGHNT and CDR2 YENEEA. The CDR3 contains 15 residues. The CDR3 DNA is TGTGCCAGCAGCTTAACCTCGGGGAGTGGCGGGGAGCTGTTTTTT. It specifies CASSLTSGSGGELFF.

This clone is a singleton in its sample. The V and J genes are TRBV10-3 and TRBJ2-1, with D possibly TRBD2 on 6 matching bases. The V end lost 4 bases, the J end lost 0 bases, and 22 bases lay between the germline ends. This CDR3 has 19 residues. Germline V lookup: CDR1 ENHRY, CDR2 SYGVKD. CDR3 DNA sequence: TGTGCCATCAGTGGAACCGGGACTCACCTCCACAGCTCCTACAATGAGCAGTTCTTC. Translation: CAISGTGTHLHSSYNEQFF.

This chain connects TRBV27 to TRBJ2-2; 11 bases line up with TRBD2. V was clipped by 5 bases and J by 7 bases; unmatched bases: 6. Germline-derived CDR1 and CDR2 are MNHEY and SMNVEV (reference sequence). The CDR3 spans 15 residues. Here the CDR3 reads CASSASGRIIGELFF. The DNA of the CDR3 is TGTGCCAGCAGTGCTAGCGGGAGGATAATCGGGGAGCTGTTTTTT.

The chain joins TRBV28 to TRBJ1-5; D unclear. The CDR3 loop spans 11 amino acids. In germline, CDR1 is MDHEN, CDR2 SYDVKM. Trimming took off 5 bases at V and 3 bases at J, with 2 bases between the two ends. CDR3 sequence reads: CASSVNQPQHF. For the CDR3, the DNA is TGTGCCAGCAGTGTCAATCAGCCCCAGCATTTT.

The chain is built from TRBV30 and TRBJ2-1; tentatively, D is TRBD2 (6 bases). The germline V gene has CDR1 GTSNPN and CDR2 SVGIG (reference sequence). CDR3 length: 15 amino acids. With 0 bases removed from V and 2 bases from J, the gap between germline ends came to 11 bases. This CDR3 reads CAWSVEGDTYNEQFF. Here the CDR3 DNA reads TGTGCCTGGAGTGTGGAGGGAGATACCTACAATGAGCAGTTCTTC.

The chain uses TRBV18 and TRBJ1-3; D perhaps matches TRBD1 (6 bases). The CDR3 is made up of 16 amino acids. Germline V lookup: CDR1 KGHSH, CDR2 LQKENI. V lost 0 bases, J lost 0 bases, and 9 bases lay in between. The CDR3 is CASSPPGASSGNTIYF. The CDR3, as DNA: TGTGCCAGCTCACCACCGGGGGCCAGCTCTGGAAACACCATATATTTT.

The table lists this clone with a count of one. CDR3 bases: TGTGCCAGCACGAGGCAGGGAGACGAAAAACTGTTTTTT. This codes for CASTRQGDEKLFF. J is TRBJ1-4 and V is TRBV6-1, with D perhaps TRBD1 (5 bases). The CDR3 is made up of 13 amino acids. Trimming took 7 bases from V and 8 from J, leaving 14 bases between them. Germline V CDR1 and CDR2: MNHNS, SASEGT.

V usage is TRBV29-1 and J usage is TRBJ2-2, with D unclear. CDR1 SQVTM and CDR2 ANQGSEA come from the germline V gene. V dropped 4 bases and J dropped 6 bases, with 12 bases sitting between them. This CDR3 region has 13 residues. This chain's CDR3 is CSVVLGPAGELFF. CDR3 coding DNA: TGCAGCGTTGTTCTAGGGCCCGCCGGGGAGCTGTTTTTT.

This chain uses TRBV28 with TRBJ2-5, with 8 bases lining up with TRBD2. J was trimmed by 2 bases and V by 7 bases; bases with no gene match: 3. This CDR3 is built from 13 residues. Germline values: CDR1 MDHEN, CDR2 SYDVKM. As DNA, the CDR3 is TGTGCCAGCACGGGGGGGTGGCAAGAGACCCAGTACTTC. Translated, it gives CASTGGWQETQYF.

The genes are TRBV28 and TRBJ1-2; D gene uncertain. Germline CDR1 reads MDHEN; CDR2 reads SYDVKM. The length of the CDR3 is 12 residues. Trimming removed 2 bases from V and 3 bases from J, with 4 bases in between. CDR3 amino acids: CASSLIDYGYTF. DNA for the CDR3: TGTGCCAGCAGTTTAATCGACTATGGCTACACCTTC.